The following is a TCR beta chain sequence with its context. Its matching antigen is unknown. The data belong to a study of cytomegalovirus exposure and HLA in healthy donors. Per the germline V gene, CDR1 is SNHLY and CDR2 is FYNNEI. The CDR3 covers 14 residues. With 9 bases clipped from V and 7 bases from J, the junction kept 11 bases outside the gene matches. Findings of the study overall: According to a subsequent analysis, TCR clusters identified in the first cohort showed a tendency to co-occur across the 120 or so validation repertoires. Testing in vitro showed a few CMV-associated chains specific for CMV antigens.

Here immunoSEQ multiplex PCR was the method, and the copy in TCRdb shows in-frame clones only, minus some. This sample has approximately 76,000 clones, with approximately 95% found just once. Input material: PBMCs. The receptor comes from a woman aged 18-35 years in good health and CMV-seronegative. This chain links TRBV2 with TRBJ1-5, with 8 bases fitting TRBD1. The CDR3 DNA follows: TGTGCCAGTAAACCCGACACAGGGGGACAGCCCCAGCATTTT. Its translation: CASKPDTGGQPQHF.